The 32 T cell receptor beta chains presented below share a single source sample, sequenced in a study of persistence of HIV-infected CD4 T cells. Lysates of CMV-infected fibroblasts at roughly 10 ug/mL stimulated these cells. CD40L-negative CD69-negative CD45RO-high memory CD4+ T cells were sorted as populations depleted of antigen-responding cells. No antigen is known for these receptors. The libraries were made with immunoSEQ version 4 in survey mode. TCRdb's table, derived via immunoSEQ multiplex PCR, lists solely in-frame clones and lacks some. The table has about 28,000 clones, approximately 82% seen once. Sample: CD4+ T cells sorted from PBMCs after approximately 19-hour stimulation, taken from a patient who received antiretroviral therapy. These receptors were collected from an adult man with HIV who was CMV-seropositive.

The V call is TRBV2, the J call TRBJ2-3; no clear D gene. Per germline, CDR1 SNHLY and CDR2 FYNNEI. V was cut by 2 bases and J by 6 bases, with 12 bases left in between. The CDR3 is made up of 14 amino acids. The CDR3 nucleotides read TGTGCCAGCAGTGAAAGTCTGGCCGGCGATACGCAGTATTTT. Its protein product is CASSESLAGDTQYF.

V is TRBV30 and J is TRBJ2-7; no firm D call. The CDR3 has 11 amino acids. Between the trimmed V and J ends, which lost 1 base and 4 bases, there was a span of 5 bases. The germline gives CDR1 GTSNPN, CDR2 SVGIG (reference sequence). Here the CDR3 reads CAWSASYEQYF. CDR3 nucleotides: TGTGCCTGGAGTGCTTCTTACGAGCAGTACTTC.

V usage is TRBV5-4 and J usage is TRBJ1-1; D is unclear. The CDR3 sequence is 16 residues long. CDR1 SGHNT and CDR2 YYREEE come from the germline V gene (reference sequence). Between the trimmed V and J ends, which lost 4 bases and 0 bases, there was a span of 16 bases. CDR3 sequence (DNA): TGTGCCAGCAGCCCCCTAAAAAGAACTATGAACACTGAAGCTTTCTTT. Its protein product is CASSPLKRTMNTEAFF. Full variable domain (remainder filled in from reference TRBV5-4 and TRBJ1-1): ETGVTQSPTHLIKTRGQQVTLRCSSQSGHNTVSWYQQALGQGPQFIFQYYREEENGRGNFPPRFSGLQFPNYSSELNVNALELDDSALYLCASSPLKRTMNTEAFFGQGTRLTVV.

The chain combines TRBV5-4 with TRBJ1-2; 8 bases line up with TRBD1. Unmatched junction bases numbered 11, after V lost 0 bases and J lost 4 bases. Germline-derived CDR1 and CDR2 are SGHNT and YYREEE (reference sequence). The CDR3 spans 17 residues. CDR3 DNA sequence: TGTGCCAGCAGCTTGGTTCGTAGGTCAGGGGGCGCCTATGGCTACACCTTC. Its translation: CASSLVRRSGGAYGYTF. The full variable domain, completed using reference TRBV5-4 and TRBJ1-2, is ETGVTQSPTHLIKTRGQQVTLRCSSQSGHNTVSWYQQALGQGPQFIFQYYREEENGRGNFPPRFSGLQFPNYSSELNVNALELDDSALYLCASSLVRRSGGAYGYTFGSGTRLTVV.

The rearrangement uses TRBV5-5 and TRBJ1-5, with D tentatively TRBD1 (5 bases). Between the trimmed V and J ends, which lost 3 bases and 3 bases, there was a span of 10 bases. CDR1 and CDR2 (germline): SGHKS, YYEKEE (reference sequence). This CDR3 spans 14 amino acids. CDR3 region: CASSSRDTNQPQHF. The CDR3 nucleotides read TGTGCCAGCAGCTCCAGGGATACCAATCAGCCCCAGCATTTT.

This clone was detected only a few times. The chain recombines TRBV5-1 with TRBJ2-2, with D hard to call. This CDR3 spans 13 amino acids. CDR1 is SGHRS, CDR2 YFSETQ, per germline. Trimming took 0 bases from V and 5 from J, leaving 5 bases between them. CDR3 in amino acids: CASSLGVTGELFF. The CDR3 region has the DNA TGCGCCAGCAGCTTGGGGGTAACCGGGGAGCTGTTTTTT.

The V gene is TRBV10-3, the J gene TRBJ2-1, with 8 nucleotides matching TRBD2. The CDR3 is made up of 16 amino acids. Trimming removed 6 bases from V and 9 bases from J; junction bases left unmatched: 16. Looked up from germline, CDR1 is ENHRY and CDR2 is SYGVKD. Here the CDR3 reads CAIRPEGGLVDGEQFF. The CDR3 DNA reads as TGTGCCATCAGGCCCGAAGGGGGACTAGTAGACGGTGAGCAGTTCTTC.

The chain employs TRBV18 and TRBJ1-3, with D maybe TRBD1 (6 bases). From germline, CDR1 is KGHSH and CDR2 LQKENI. The germline V and J ends were trimmed by 6 bases and 0 bases, with 12 bases remaining between them. The CDR3 spans 15 residues. CDR3 loop: CASSLTGISGNTIYF. The CDR3, as DNA: TGTGCCAGCTCGCTTACAGGGATCTCTGGAAACACCATATATTTT.

This chain links TRBV7-3 with TRBJ2-1; a possible D gene is TRBD1 (6 bases). Germline V gene sequence: CDR1 SGHTA, CDR2 FQGTGA. This CDR3 contains 13 residues. V shed 4 bases and J shed 5 bases, with 9 bases lying between them. CDR3 bases: TGTGCCAGCAGCTCCCGGGACAACAATGAGCAGTTCTTC. It translates to CASSSRDNNEQFF.

The chain employs TRBV15 and TRBJ2-1; TRBD2 matches at 13 bases. The CDR3 is made up of 18 amino acids. The V segment lost 0 bases and the J segment 7 bases; nucleotides outside the gene matches: 9. The germline CDR1 and CDR2 sequences are LNHNV and YYDKDF (reference sequence). The CDR3 DNA is TGTGCCACCAGCAGAGATCTGGGGGGACTAGCGGGAACGAATGAGCAGTTCTTC. Translated: CATSRDLGGLAGTNEQFF.

The chain has TRBV28 and TRBJ2-1, with D perhaps assigned TRBD1 or TRBD2 (6 bases each). V was pared by 4 bases and J by 0 bases, with 10 bases between. Germline assignment: CDR1 MDHEN and CDR2 SYDVKM. CDR3 length: 15 amino acids. The CDR3 DNA sequence: TGTGCCAGCAGTTCCGGGGGCCCCTCCTACAATGAGCAGTTCTTC. Translation gives CASSSGGPSYNEQFF.

V is TRBV27 and J is TRBJ2-6; D is unresolved. Deletions cut 6 bases from V and 0 bases from J, with 9 bases between. There are 15 residues in the CDR3. Germline values: CDR1 MNHEY, CDR2 SMNVEV (reference sequence). The CDR3 sequence is CASSETDSGANVLTF. In DNA, the CDR3 is TGTGCCAGCAGCGAGACTGACTCTGGGGCCAACGTCCTGACTTTC.

There are a few counts of this clone. The chain couples TRBV10-1 to TRBJ1-2; D is possibly TRBD1 (5 bases). Germline V gives CDR1 WNHNN, CDR2 SYGVQD (reference sequence). The CDR3 loop spans 14 amino acids. The V end lost 6 bases, the J end lost 6 bases, and 17 bases lay between the germline ends. DNA for the CDR3: TGCGCCAGCAGCAAACTGTTGCAGGGCGATGGCTACACCTTC. As protein: CASSKLLQGDGYTF.

CDR3 sequence: CASRTGTGGVNTEAFF. CDR3 DNA sequence: TGTGCCAGTAGAACCGGGACAGGGGGAGTGAACACTGAAGCTTTCTTT. The chain carries TRBV19 and TRBJ1-1; 11 nucleotides align to TRBD1. The ends lost 6 bases at V and 0 bases at J; junction bases unmatched: 6. CDR3 size: 16 residues. The germline gives CDR1 LNHDA, CDR2 SQIVND (reference sequence).

This clone is medium-sized within its sample. The chain employs TRBV12-3 or TRBV12-4 and TRBJ1-2; D possibly corresponds to TRBD1 (5 bases). Between the trimmed V and J ends, which lost 5 bases and 8 bases, there was a span of 12 bases. CDR3 length equals 12 residues. CDR3 DNA sequence: TGTGCCAGCAGTCGTCGGACACAAGGCTACACCTTC. Its translation is CASSRRTQGYTF.

The gene calls are TRBV18 and TRBJ2-2; TRBD2 agrees at 11 bases. After removal of 0 bases from V and 1 base from J, the junction contained 7 bases not matched to a gene. The CDR3 is 19 amino acids. Germline lookup yields CDR1 KGHSH and CDR2 LQKENI. CDR3 region: CASSPPGRLAGLNTGELFF. The CDR3 DNA is TGTGCCAGCTCACCACCGGGGCGACTAGCGGGGCTGAACACCGGGGAGCTGTTTTTT.

This clone was counted a single time. The V gene is TRBV7-9, the J gene TRBJ1-6; D is uncertain. Germline CDR1 SEHNR, CDR2 FQNEAQ (reference sequence). Trimming pared 5 bases from V and 0 bases from J, leaving 8 bases between. CDR3 length: 15 amino acids. CDR3: CASSQGSSYNSPLHF. Here the CDR3 DNA reads TGTGCCAGCAGCCAAGGGAGCTCCTATAATTCACCCCTCCACTTT.

This clone was detected a few times. CDR3 sequence: CASSGDGSNQPQHF. DNA for the CDR3: TGTGCCAGCAGTGGAGACGGAAGCAATCAGCCCCAGCATTTT. The genes are TRBV2 and TRBJ1-5; D unclear. The CDR3 totals 14 residues. The germline V and J ends were trimmed by 4 bases and 1 base, with 8 bases remaining between them. Germline CDR1 reads SNHLY; CDR2 reads FYNNEI.

V and J are TRBV27 and TRBJ1-2; tentatively, D is TRBD1 (5 bases). V was shortened by 2 bases and J by 4 bases, with 14 bases between the two germline ends. CDR1 and CDR2 (germline): MNHEY, SMNVEV (reference sequence). This CDR3 spans 15 amino acids. The CDR3 DNA is TGTGCCAGCAGTTTAGATAGGGGAGCTCGCTATGGCTACACCTTC. It yields the protein CASSLDRGARYGYTF.

This chain joins TRBV5-1 and TRBJ2-3; D is unclear. CDR3 size: 15 residues. V was shortened by 0 bases and J by 0 bases, with 8 bases between the two germline ends. From germline, CDR1 is SGHRS and CDR2 YFSETQ. For the CDR3, the DNA is TGCGCCAGCAGCTTGGCGAGTACTAGCACAGATACGCAGTATTTT. Translation: CASSLASTSTDTQYF.

The chain is built from TRBV28 and TRBJ2-7, with D perhaps TRBD2 (6 bases). The CDR3 loop spans 14 amino acids. Germline V gene data show CDR1 as MDHEN and CDR2 as SYDVKM. Trimming pared 7 bases from V and 0 bases from J, leaving 13 bases between. CDR3 nucleotides: TGTGCCAGCAACCGCGGGGTTCGCTCCTACGAGCAGTACTTC. Translating gives CASNRGVRSYEQYF.

The gene calls are TRBV29-1 and TRBJ1-5; possible D gene TRBD1, 6 bases. Looked up from germline, CDR1 is SQVTM and CDR2 is ANQGSEA. Trimming cost V 4 bases and J 3 bases, with 16 bases left between them. CDR3 length: 15 residues. The CDR3 sequence is CSVAVAGANNQPQHF. CDR3 sequence (DNA): TGCAGCGTTGCGGTGGCAGGGGCCAACAATCAGCCCCAGCATTTT. The full variable domain, rest sourced from reference TRBV29-1 and TRBJ1-5, is SAVISQKPSRDICQRGTSLTIQCQVDSQVTMMFWYRQQPGQSLTLIATANQGSEATYESGFVIDKFPISRPNLTFSTLTVSNMSPEDSSIYLCSVAVAGANNQPQHFGDGTRLSIL.

The chain carries TRBV18 and TRBJ2-7; D gene ambiguous. Per the germline V gene, CDR1 is KGHSH and CDR2 is LQKENI. Trimming left V 2 bases short and J 4 bases short, with 3 bases between. The CDR3 has 11 residues. Here the CDR3 DNA reads TGTGCCAGCTCACCAGGTTACGAGCAGTACTTC. It yields the protein CASSPGYEQYF.

The V gene is TRBV18, the J gene TRBJ2-3, with D unresolved. Germline V lookup: CDR1 KGHSH, CDR2 LQKENI. This CDR3 is 14 amino acids long. Deletions cut 3 bases from V and 7 bases from J, with 14 bases between. CDR3: CASSPALPENTQYF. CDR3 bases: TGTGCCAGCTCACCCGCTTTACCAGAAAATACGCAGTATTTT. The variable domain in full, completed from reference TRBV18 and TRBJ2-3, reads NAGVMQNPRHLVRRRGQEARLRCSPMKGHSHVYWYRQLPEEGLKFMVYLQKENIIDESGMPKERFSAEFPKEGPSILRIQQVVRGDSAAYFCASSPALPENTQYFGPGTRLTVL.

The rearrangement joins TRBV6-5 to TRBJ1-4; D perhaps matches TRBD1 (6 bases). The CDR3 spans 15 residues. V lost 2 bases, J lost 3 bases, and 10 bases lay in between. Germline CDR1 is MNHEY and CDR2 is SVGAGI. The CDR3 DNA reads as TGTGCCAGCAGTTACAGGGGGAGCTCTAATGAAAAACTGTTTTTT. Encoded protein: CASSYRGSSNEKLFF.

The gene calls are TRBV11-2 and TRBJ2-1; TRBD2 matches 12 bases. The junction had 14 bases not matched to a gene; V was cut back by 6 bases and J by 8 bases. This CDR3 region has 17 residues. CDR1 is SGHAT, CDR2 FQNNGV, per germline. The CDR3 here is CASRTYVASGGEDEQFF. CDR3 nucleotides: TGTGCCAGCAGAACGTACGTGGCTAGCGGGGGGGAGGATGAGCAGTTCTTC.

The gene calls are TRBV21-1 and TRBJ2-2; the listed D gene, TRBD1, was not tested against the DNA. TRBV21-1 is shown as a pseudogene. The CDR3 sequence is 13 residues long. For the CDR3, the DNA is TGTGCCAGCAGCAGACAGGGCACCGGGGAGCTGTTTTTT. Its translation is CASSRQGTGELFF.

The V call is TRBV7-3, the J call TRBJ2-6; 9 nucleotides agree with TRBD1. J lost 1 base, V lost 0 bases, and 4 bases had no gene match. CDR3 length equals 18 residues. Per the germline V gene, CDR1 is SGHTA and CDR2 is FQGTGA. CDR3 loop: CASSLTGQGRSGANVLTF. DNA for the CDR3: TGTGCCAGCAGCTTAACGGGACAGGGCAGATCTGGGGCCAACGTCCTGACTTTC.

The rearrangement uses TRBV24-1 and TRBJ1-4; D unresolved. From germline, CDR1 is KGHDR and CDR2 SFDVKD. The CDR3 has 13 amino acids. Trimming removed 5 bases at V and 8 bases at J, with 11 bases between. Here the CDR3 DNA reads TGTGCCACCAGTGCCGGGGAGTGGGAAAAACTGTTTTTT. This translates into CATSAGEWEKLFF.

There are a few counts of this clone. The V and J genes are TRBV2 and TRBJ1-1; the D gene is possibly TRBD1 (6 bases). V lost 6 bases and J 10 bases, leaving 21 bases between the germline ends. The CDR3 contains 14 residues. Germline assignment: CDR1 SNHLY and CDR2 FYNNEI. CDR3 loop: CASSLSQGLVGAFF. CDR3 sequence (DNA): TGTGCCAGCAGCCTGAGTCAGGGGCTGGTTGGAGCTTTCTTT.

The rearrangement links TRBV6-6 to TRBJ1-1; D is uncertain. V was pared by 2 bases and J by 10 bases, with 8 bases between. Per germline, CDR1 MNHNY and CDR2 SVGAGI (reference sequence). CDR3 size: 11 residues. The CDR3 is CASSYEGGAFF. In DNA, the CDR3 is TGTGCCAGCAGTTACGAAGGAGGAGCTTTCTTT.

The chain is built from TRBV7-3 and TRBJ1-1; TRBD1 matches 8 bases. The V gene end was trimmed by 5 bases and the J gene end by 7 bases; junction bases not matched to a gene: 9. CDR3 length: 14 residues. CDR1 is SGHTA, CDR2 FQGTGA, per germline. CDR3 nucleotides: TGTGCCAGCAGCCCCCTCCGGACAGGGATTGAAGCTTTCTTT. Amino acids: CASSPLRTGIEAFF.